A selection of T cell receptor beta chains follows, all from one sample in a study of blood T cell repertoires in COVID-19. Data came from immunoSEQ multiplex PCR; TCRdb stores just in-frame clones and leaves some out. Here the sample spans about 15,000 clones, 60% to 75% being singletons. Sequencing input: peripheral blood. Every receptor here comes from a man between 65 and 79 years old with acute or convalescent COVID-19. Both conserved end residues are part of each CDR3. D genes are given only for firm matches. For some rows the clone size is stated as once, few or many, or as a class when expanded; others skip it.

clone size: -; J gene: TRBJ2-1; D gene: TRBD1; V gene: TRBV29-1; CDR3 protein: CSLVPQGPYNEQFF; CDR3 DNA: TGCAGCCTCGTCCCACAGGGGCCGTACAATGAGCAGTTCTTC
clone size: -; J gene: TRBJ2-3; D gene: -; V gene: TRBV10-1; CDR3 protein: CASSDGHTGRMTDTQYF; CDR3 DNA: TGCGCCAGCAGTGACGGACATACAGGCCGGATGACAGATACGCAGTATTTT
clone size: -; J gene: TRBJ1-1; D gene: -; V gene: TRBV18; CDR3 protein: CASSHEANEAFF; CDR3 DNA: TGTGCCAGCTCCCACGAGGCCAATGAAGCTTTCTTT
clone size: few; J gene: TRBJ2-7; D gene: -; V gene: TRBV14; CDR3 protein: CASSLGPGRHEQYF; CDR3 DNA: TGTGCCAGCAGCCTTGGGCCGGGAAGGCACGAGCAGTACTTC
clone size: -; J gene: TRBJ2-1; D gene: TRBD2; V gene: TRBV9; CDR3 protein: CASNARGGVSYNEQFF; CDR3 DNA: TGTGCCAGCAACGCGCGGGGGGGTGTCTCCTACAATGAGCAGTTCTTC
clone size: -; J gene: TRBJ2-1; D gene: -; V gene: TRBV7-2; CDR3 protein: CASSLGLGGSYNEQFF; CDR3 DNA: TGTGCCAGCAGCTTAGGCCTTGGAGGGTCCTACAATGAGCAGTTCTTC
clone size: -; J gene: TRBJ2-2; D gene: -; V gene: TRBV5-4; CDR3 protein: CASSLTLPNTGELFF; CDR3 DNA: TGTGCCAGCAGCTTGACCCTACCGAACACCGGGGAGCTGTTTTTT
clone size: -; J gene: TRBJ2-4; D gene: -; V gene: TRBV30; CDR3 protein: CAWSSGPWRMNIQYF; CDR3 DNA: TGTGCCTGGAGTTCCGGGCCGTGGAGGATGAACATTCAGTACTTC
clone size: -; J gene: TRBJ1-2; D gene: TRBD1; V gene: TRBV7-9; CDR3 protein: CASSGQESGPIEGYTF; CDR3 DNA: TGTGCCAGCAGCGGACAGGAGTCAGGGCCAATTGAGGGCTACACCTTC
clone size: -; J gene: TRBJ2-1; D gene: TRBD2; V gene: TRBV10-3; CDR3 protein: CAISGLAGNNEQFF; CDR3 DNA: TGTGCCATCAGCGGACTAGCGGGAAACAATGAGCAGTTCTTC
clone size: -; J gene: TRBJ2-1; D gene: -; V gene: TRBV19; CDR3 protein: CASRKTALGEQFF; CDR3 DNA: TGTGCCAGTAGGAAAACAGCCCTTGGTGAGCAGTTCTTC
clone size: -; J gene: TRBJ1-2; D gene: -; V gene: TRBV6-5; CDR3 protein: CASSTQGYGYTF; CDR3 DNA: TGTGCCAGCAGTACGCAGGGCTATGGCTACACCTTC
clone size: -; J gene: TRBJ1-3; D gene: TRBD1; V gene: TRBV6-5; CDR3 protein: CASSTGGSNTIYF; CDR3 DNA: TGTGCCAGCAGCACAGGGGGTTCAAACACCATATATTTT
clone size: -; J gene: TRBJ2-7; D gene: TRBD1; V gene: TRBV5-1; CDR3 protein: CASSGTGSSYEQYF; CDR3 DNA: TGCGCCAGCAGCGGGACAGGCTCTTCCTACGAGCAGTACTTC
clone size: -; J gene: TRBJ1-1; D gene: -; V gene: TRBV29-1; CDR3 protein: CSVPPAGGWTEAFF; CDR3 DNA: TGCAGCGTTCCCCCGGCTGGAGGGTGGACTGAAGCTTTCTTT
clone size: medium-sized; J gene: TRBJ1-5; D gene: -; V gene: TRBV7-2; CDR3 protein: CASSLDRDQPQHF; CDR3 DNA: TGTGCCAGCAGCCTAGACCGGGATCAGCCCCAGCATTTT
clone size: -; J gene: TRBJ2-3; D gene: -; V gene: TRBV11-2; CDR3 protein: CASSLDRTLWADTQYF; CDR3 DNA: TGTGCCAGCAGCTTAGATCGGACTCTGTGGGCAGATACGCAGTATTTT
clone size: -; J gene: TRBJ1-5; D gene: -; V gene: TRBV18; CDR3 protein: CASSPNRNQPQHF; CDR3 DNA: TGTGCCAGCTCACCTAACAGAAATCAGCCCCAGCATTTT
clone size: -; J gene: TRBJ1-5; D gene: -; V gene: TRBV2; CDR3 protein: CASSENRLDQPQHF; CDR3 DNA: TGTGCCAGCAGTGAGAACCGACTGGATCAGCCCCAGCATTTT
clone size: -; J gene: TRBJ2-3; D gene: -; V gene: TRBV4-2; CDR3 protein: CASSQEWLASDTQYF; CDR3 DNA: TGTGCCAGCAGCCAAGAATGGCTAGCATCGGATACGCAGTATTTT
clone size: -; J gene: TRBJ2-2; D gene: TRBD2; V gene: TRBV14; CDR3 protein: CASSQGRGRSTGELFF; CDR3 DNA: TGTGCCAGCAGCCAAGGGCGCGGGAGGAGCACCGGGGAGCTGTTTTTT
clone size: once; J gene: TRBJ1-6; D gene: TRBD1; V gene: TRBV11-2; CDR3 protein: CASRGTVNSPLHF; CDR3 DNA: TGTGCCAGCAGGGGGACAGTGAATTCACCCCTCCACTTT
clone size: few; J gene: TRBJ2-6; D gene: -; V gene: TRBV27; CDR3 protein: CASSPAGANVLTF; CDR3 DNA: TGTGCCAGCAGTCCCGCTGGGGCCAACGTCCTGACTTTC
clone size: few; J gene: TRBJ2-1; D gene: TRBD2; V gene: TRBV19; CDR3 protein: CASSHLLAGGNHEQFF; CDR3 DNA: TGTGCCAGTAGTCATCTACTAGCGGGAGGGAACCATGAGCAGTTCTTC
clone size: -; J gene: TRBJ1-1; D gene: -; V gene: TRBV3-1/TRBV3-2; CDR3 protein: CASSQDQGRNTEAFF; CDR3 DNA: TGTGCCAGCAGCCAAGATCAGGGAAGGAACACTGAAGCTTTCTTT
clone size: once; J gene: TRBJ2-1; D gene: -; V gene: TRBV6-5; CDR3 protein: CASSQTRTGYNEQFF; CDR3 DNA: TGTGCCAGCAGTCAAACAAGAACAGGGTACAATGAGCAGTTCTTC
clone size: -; J gene: TRBJ2-7; D gene: TRBD2; V gene: TRBV30; CDR3 protein: CAWSVAGGVYEQYF; CDR3 DNA: TGTGCCTGGAGTGTAGCGGGGGGGGTCTACGAGCAGTACTTC
clone size: -; J gene: TRBJ2-2; D gene: -; V gene: TRBV19; CDR3 protein: CASSPYTGELFF; CDR3 DNA: TGTGCCAGTAGTCCATACACCGGGGAGCTGTTTTTT
clone size: -; J gene: TRBJ2-2; D gene: -; V gene: TRBV7-3; CDR3 protein: CASRRDSLTNGELFF; CDR3 DNA: TGTGCCAGCAGACGAGACAGTTTAACAAACGGGGAGCTGTTTTTT
clone size: few; J gene: TRBJ1-6; D gene: -; V gene: TRBV6-2/TRBV6-3; CDR3 protein: CASSPAGISPLHF; CDR3 DNA: TGTGCCAGCAGCCCCGCAGGAATTTCACCCCTCCACTTT
clone size: -; J gene: TRBJ1-1; D gene: TRBD1; V gene: TRBV30; CDR3 protein: CAWSDRELAEAFF; CDR3 DNA: TGTGCCTGGAGCGACAGGGAACTCGCTGAAGCTTTCTTT
clone size: -; J gene: TRBJ2-3; D gene: -; V gene: TRBV2; CDR3 protein: CASSGDSHTDTQYF; CDR3 DNA: TGTGCCAGCAGTGGGGACTCCCACACAGATACGCAGTATTTT
clone size: -; J gene: TRBJ1-1; D gene: TRBD1; V gene: TRBV5-1; CDR3 protein: CASSLADREYTEAFF; CDR3 DNA: TGCGCCAGCAGCTTGGCCGACAGGGAGTACACTGAAGCTTTCTTT
clone size: -; J gene: TRBJ2-7; D gene: -; V gene: TRBV5-5; CDR3 protein: CASSLTGTTYEQYF; CDR3 DNA: TGTGCCAGCAGCTTGACCGGGACAACCTACGAGCAGTACTTC
clone size: -; J gene: TRBJ1-1; D gene: TRBD1; V gene: TRBV5-1; CDR3 protein: CASSRYDRDKAFF; CDR3 DNA: TGCGCCAGCAGCCGTTACGACAGGGACAAAGCTTTCTTT
clone size: -; J gene: TRBJ2-7; D gene: TRBD1; V gene: TRBV25-1; CDR3 protein: CASSGGGGDRVMNEQYF; CDR3 DNA: TGTGCCAGCAGTGGGGGGGGAGGGGACAGGGTAATGAACGAGCAGTACTTC
clone size: few; J gene: TRBJ2-1; D gene: TRBD2; V gene: TRBV3-1/TRBV3-2; CDR3 protein: CASSQVGTSGRNEQFF; CDR3 DNA: TGTGCCAGCAGCCAAGTCGGGACTAGCGGACGCAATGAGCAGTTCTTC
clone size: once; J gene: TRBJ1-6; D gene: -; V gene: TRBV6-5; CDR3 protein: CASRAGLGKSPLHF; CDR3 DNA: TGTGCCAGCAGAGCGGGACTTGGAAAATCACCCCTCCACTTT
clone size: -; J gene: TRBJ2-7; D gene: TRBD2; V gene: TRBV6-6; CDR3 protein: CASSSPGLQNYEQYF; CDR3 DNA: TGTGCCAGCAGTTCTCCGGGACTACAAAACTACGAGCAGTACTTC
clone size: -; J gene: TRBJ2-1; D gene: TRBD1; V gene: TRBV29-1; CDR3 protein: CSTDRGTLHNEQFF; CDR3 DNA: TGCAGCACTGACAGGGGTACCCTACACAATGAGCAGTTCTTC
clone size: -; J gene: TRBJ2-7; D gene: TRBD2; V gene: TRBV18; CDR3 protein: CASSKTSGEYEQYF; CDR3 DNA: TGTGCCAGCTCAAAGACTAGCGGGGAGTACGAGCAGTACTTC
clone size: -; J gene: TRBJ2-3; D gene: TRBD2; V gene: TRBV7-2; CDR3 protein: CASSSLAEVPDTQYF; CDR3 DNA: TGTGCCAGCAGCTCTCTAGCGGAGGTCCCAGATACGCAGTATTTT
clone size: -; J gene: TRBJ1-2; D gene: -; V gene: TRBV29-1; CDR3 protein: CSVESGGLGYTF; CDR3 DNA: TGCAGCGTTGAATCCGGGGGGCTCGGCTACACCTTC
clone size: -; J gene: TRBJ1-6; D gene: -; V gene: TRBV27; CDR3 protein: CASSLAMGGAYNSPLHF; CDR3 DNA: TGTGCCAGCAGTCTAGCTATGGGAGGGGCCTATAATTCACCCCTCCACTTT
clone size: once; J gene: TRBJ2-2; D gene: TRBD2; V gene: TRBV2; CDR3 protein: CASRVSGSETGELFF; CDR3 DNA: TGTGCCAGCAGGGTTAGCGGGAGTGAGACCGGGGAGCTGTTTTTT
clone size: -; J gene: TRBJ2-1; D gene: TRBD1; V gene: TRBV4-1; CDR3 protein: CASSDRVKGQGNEQFF; CDR3 DNA: TGCGCCAGCAGCGACCGAGTGAAAGGACAGGGGAATGAGCAGTTCTTC
clone size: -; J gene: TRBJ2-3; D gene: TRBD2; V gene: TRBV5-6; CDR3 protein: CASSLAISGRRYGDTQYF; CDR3 DNA: TGTGCCAGCAGCTTGGCGATTAGCGGGAGAAGGTATGGCGATACGCAGTATTTT
clone size: -; J gene: TRBJ2-7; D gene: TRBD1; V gene: TRBV7-2; CDR3 protein: CASSLSGQAYEQYF; CDR3 DNA: TGTGCCAGCAGCTTATCAGGACAGGCCTACGAGCAGTACTTC
clone size: -; J gene: TRBJ1-6; D gene: TRBD1; V gene: TRBV14; CDR3 protein: CASSRNRDSGSPLHF; CDR3 DNA: TGTGCCAGCAGCCGCAACCGGGACAGCGGCTCACCCCTCCACTTT